This TCR beta chain was documented in a study of spatial heterogeneity in lung cancer. As for time point: sample taken at primary tumor resection. In this sample, this clonotype is medium-sized. The V end lost 5 bases, the J end lost 2 bases, and 19 bases lay between the germline ends. The CDR3 is 16 residues long. In germline, CDR1 is SNHLY, CDR2 FYNNEI. Single TCR cDNA molecules each had their own unique molecular identifier. TCRdb reprocessed the 5' RACE reads with MiXCR, giving one entry per CDR3 protein. The table has about 440 distinct CDR3 sequences, 22% seen once; the top ten hold 20% to 25%. The receptor was isolated from a male donor with early-stage non-small cell lung cancer. Sequenced here: normal lung tissue next to the tumor, sampled at surgery. This sequence joins TRBV2 and TRBJ2-7; perhaps TRBD2 as D (5 bases). The CDR3 sequence: CASSSPTEDNPYEQYV. The CDR3 nucleotides read TGTGCCAGCAGTTCTCCGACGGAGGATAATCCCTACGAGCAGTACGTC.